This T cell receptor beta chain was captured in a study of regulatory T cells in long-lasting Graves disease. Study-wide results and caveats: In persistent patients, shared public clonotypes (2,741) outnumbered those in new patients (about 1,000). Persistent disease preferred TRBV28, TRBJ1-2 and TRBJ2-5; new disease, TRBV20-1 and TRBJ2-1. Possibly, too few samples lowered accuracy.

Assembly of TCR beta libraries relied on iRepertoire HTBI primers together with Arm-PCR of CDR3 regions. Each CDR3 protein is one row after TCRdb ran MiXCR on the multiplex PCR reads. The sample holds roughly 560,000 distinct CDR3 sequences, roughly 16% seen once. Germline-derived CDR1 and CDR2 are SGHRS and YFSETQ. The CDR3 spans 16 residues. The V gene lost 6 bases and the J gene lost 1 base, with 16 bases spanning the gap. On this clonotype: No antigen is known for it.

Stated time point: newly diagnosed GD, antithyroid drugs for less than 3 months. The TCR library was prepared using RNA isolated from PBMCs. A further study also used this sample, focusing on T cells in Graves' hyperthyroidism and ophthalmopathy. That work contributes: First-round RT-PCR with HTBI primers amplified the TCR CDR3 region.

The input for sequencing was peripheral blood mononuclear cells (PBMCs), taken at new diagnosis, from a patient treated with antithyroid drugs. This receptor was taken from a woman aged 35-60 years with Graves disease. The rearrangement joins TRBV5-1 to TRBJ2-2; D might be TRBD2 (7 bases). Written as DNA, the CDR3 is TGCGCCAGCACCCCTGGGGGGGCTCGGAACACCGGGGAGCTGTTTTTT. Its protein product is CASTPGGARNTGELFF.